This TCR beta chain was sequenced during a study of PD-1 blockade in mismatch repair-deficient tumors (dated by TCRdb to the late 2010s). About the full investigation: Between late 2013 and September 2016, the trial enrolled around 86 consecutive patients with roughly 13 mismatch repair-deficient cancer types, every one of whom had been previously treated and was progressing. Tumor-associated T cell clones were tracked in the peripheral blood of patients responding to PD-1 blockade by deep sequencing of TCR CDR3 regions.

Comment on this clone: Its antigen has not been determined. Base-call qualities are not available, and no considerably larger clone is one nucleotide away.

Libraries were prepared through the immunoSEQ multiplex PCR assay. TCRdb holds this immuneACCESS table with in-frame rearrangements only. Some clones are missing; in checked studies, unresolved V genes explain under half, and the rest has no known cause. Present in this sample are tens of thousands of clones, roughly 78% of which were seen just once. The top ten clonotypes cover around 3.4% of the sample. Mismatch repair deficiency was established in every enrolled patient by polymerase chain reaction or immunohistochemistry. TCR sequencing was carried out for a few patients who responded to pembrolizumab therapy. The phase II trial prospectively tested pembrolizumab PD-1 blockade in advanced mismatch repair-deficient cancers regardless of tissue of origin. Peripheral blood T cell samples were collected serially, before PD-1 blockade began and at several time points afterward. Blood sampling times were reported as weeks after the first pembrolizumab dose.

General conclusions and limits of the study: Clones residing in the tumor, which were often undetectable in blood before treatment, expanded quickly after pembrolizumab and then contracted, generally before radiologic responses.

In the germline V gene (reference sequence), CDR1 corresponds to SEHNR and CDR2 to FQNEAQ. Including cysteine and phenylalanine, the CDR3 has 15 amino acids. The entry retains the CDR3 DNA only, 45 bases that are in frame from base 1. Trimming at the junction amounts to 5 bases on V and 1 base on J, and the germline ends lie 14 bases apart. The receptor chain draws on TRBV7-9 and TRBJ1-1; the D gene is possibly TRBD1, with 5 bases matching. Material: peripheral blood, obtained 4 weeks after starting pembrolizumab. The sequence was collected from an adult with mismatch repair-deficient cancer. The bases are TGTGCCAGCAGCGGGAGCAGGGTTTCGAACACTGAAGCTTTCTTT. The encoded protein is CASSGSRVSNTEAFF. Joined to the reference TRBV7-9 and TRBJ1-1 proteins, this CDR3 gives the full variable domain: DTGVSQNPRHKITKRGQNVTFRCDPISEHNRLYWYRQTLGQGPEFLTYFQNEAQLEKSRLLSDRFSAERPKGSFSTLEIQRTEQGDSAMYLCASSGSRVSNTEAFFGQGTRLTVV.